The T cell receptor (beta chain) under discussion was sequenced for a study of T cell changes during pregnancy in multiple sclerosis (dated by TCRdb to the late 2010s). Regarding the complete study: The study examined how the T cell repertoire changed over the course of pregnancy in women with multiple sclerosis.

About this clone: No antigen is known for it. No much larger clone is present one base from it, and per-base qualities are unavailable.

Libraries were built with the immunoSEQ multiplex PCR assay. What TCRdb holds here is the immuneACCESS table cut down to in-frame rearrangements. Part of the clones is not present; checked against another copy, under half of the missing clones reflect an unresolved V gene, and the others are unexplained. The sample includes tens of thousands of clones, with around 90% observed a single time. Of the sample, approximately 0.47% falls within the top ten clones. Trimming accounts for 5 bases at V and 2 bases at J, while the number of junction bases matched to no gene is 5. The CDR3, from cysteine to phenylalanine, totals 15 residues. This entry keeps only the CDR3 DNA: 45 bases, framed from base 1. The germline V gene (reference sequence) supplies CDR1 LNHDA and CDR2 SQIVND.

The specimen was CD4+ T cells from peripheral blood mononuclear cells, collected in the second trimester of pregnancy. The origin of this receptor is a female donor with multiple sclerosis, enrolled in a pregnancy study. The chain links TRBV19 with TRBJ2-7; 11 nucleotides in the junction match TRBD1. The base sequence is TGTGCCAGTAGTCCCCTGGGACAGGGGGCCTACGAGCAGTACTTC. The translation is CASSPLGQGAYEQYF.